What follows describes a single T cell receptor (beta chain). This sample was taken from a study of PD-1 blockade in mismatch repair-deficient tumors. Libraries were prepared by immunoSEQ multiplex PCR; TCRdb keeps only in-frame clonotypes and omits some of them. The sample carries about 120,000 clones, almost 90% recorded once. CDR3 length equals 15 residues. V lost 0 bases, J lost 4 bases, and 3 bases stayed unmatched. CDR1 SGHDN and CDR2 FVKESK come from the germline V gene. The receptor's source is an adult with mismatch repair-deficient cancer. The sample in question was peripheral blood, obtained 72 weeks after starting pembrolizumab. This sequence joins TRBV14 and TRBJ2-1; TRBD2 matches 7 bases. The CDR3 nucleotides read TGTGCCAGCAGCCAAGATCTAGCGGCTTACAATGAGCAGTTCTTC. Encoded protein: CASSQDLAAYNEQFF.